The 20 T cell receptor beta chains in this list originate from one sample, sequenced in a study of cytomegalovirus exposure and HLA in healthy donors. It was with 60 Vbeta and 13 Jbeta primers that the PCR ran. The repertoire was sequenced with immunoSEQ multiplex PCR; TCRdb's copy has only in-frame clones and lacks some. The data contain about 62,000 clones, just under 80% of them singletons. Sequences were obtained from PBMCs. The receptors shown here come from a man aged 40-55 years in good health and CMV-seronegative.

The chain uses TRBV7-9 and TRBJ1-2, with a possible D match to TRBD1 (5 bases). The CDR3 contains 13 residues. The V end was cut by 4 bases, the J end by 4 bases, with 10 bases between. Germline V gene sequence: CDR1 SEHNR, CDR2 FQNEAQ (reference sequence). The CDR3 DNA follows: TGTGCCAGCAGCTCATCGGGGGTCTATGGCTACACCTTC. Encoded protein: CASSSSGVYGYTF.

A note on this clone: The junction departs from the called germline gene at one end, perhaps through a read error. The chain employs TRBV11-2 and TRBJ1-1; 7 bases are a match to TRBD1. Germline CDR1 is SGHAT and CDR2 is FQNNGV. The CDR3 runs to 14 residues. The DNA of the CDR3 is TGTGCCAGCAGCTTCGACAGGGTGAAGACTGAAGCTTTCTTT. It is translated as CASSFDRVKTEAFF.

The V and J genes are TRBV7-3 and TRBJ2-2; 12 bases agree with TRBD2. Trimming took 4 bases from V and 3 from J; bases not matched to a gene: 3. The CDR3 has 16 amino acids. Germline V gene lookup returns CDR1 SGHTA and CDR2 FQGTGA. This CDR3 is CASSSTSGGHTGELFF. The CDR3 DNA follows: TGTGCCAGCAGCTCCACTAGCGGGGGGCACACCGGGGAGCTGTTTTTT.

V and J are TRBV13 and TRBJ1-1; D unclear. CDR1 and CDR2 (germline): PRHDT, FYEKMQ (reference sequence). Trimming left V 4 bases short and J 0 bases short, with 12 bases between. The CDR3 has 15 amino acids. DNA of the CDR3: TGTGCCAGCAGCTCCCAGACACCCATGAACACTGAAGCTTTCTTT. Protein sequence: CASSSQTPMNTEAFF.

This rearrangement joins TRBV27 to TRBJ1-6; TRBD1 matches 8 bases. Per germline, CDR1 MNHEY and CDR2 SMNVEV (reference sequence). V lost 8 bases and J lost 0; bases outside the gene matches: 6. The CDR3 is 16 amino acids. CDR3 nucleotide sequence: TGTGCCAGCCGATGGACAGGGAGCTCCTATAATTCACCCCTCCACTTT. Amino acids: CASRWTGSSYNSPLHF.

The genes are TRBV2 and TRBJ1-5; 7 bases are shared with TRBD1. CDR1 SNHLY and CDR2 FYNNEI come from the germline V gene. After removal of 7 bases from V and 4 bases from J, the junction contained 10 bases not matched to a gene. The CDR3 length is 15 residues. The CDR3 DNA reads as TGTGCCAGCAAGGAGGGGGCGGGCGGAAATCAGCCCCAGCATTTT. This translates into CASKEGAGGNQPQHF.

The V and J genes are TRBV5-1 and TRBJ2-1; TRBD1 is a possible D gene (7 bases). The germline V and J ends were trimmed by 4 bases and 1 base, with 18 bases remaining between them. The CDR3 sequence is 17 residues long. Germline V CDR1 and CDR2: SGHRS, YFSETQ. This CDR3 is CASSAGQLGSSYNEQFF. The CDR3 DNA reads TGCGCCAGCAGCGCGGGACAGCTCGGGTCGTCCTACAATGAGCAGTTCTTC.

The rearrangement links TRBV27 to TRBJ1-1; no clear D. The CDR3 is 19 residues long. Trimming removed 4 bases at V and 1 base at J, with 25 bases between. Germline CDR1 MNHEY, CDR2 SMNVEV (reference sequence). CDR3 amino acids: CASSSIPRFGNKRNTEAFF. CDR3 in DNA: TGTGCCAGCAGTTCAATACCCCGATTCGGAAATAAGCGGAACACTGAAGCTTTCTTT.

This clone occurred once. The J gene is TRBJ2-2, the V gene TRBV29-1; 11 nucleotides agree with TRBD1. With V trimmed by 6 bases and J by 6 bases, 9 bases remained unmatched. The CDR3 consists of 15 residues. Per germline, CDR1 SQVTM and CDR2 ANQGSEA. This CDR3 is CSVPGQGAFAGELFF. For the CDR3, the DNA is TGCAGCGTGCCCGGACAGGGGGCATTTGCCGGGGAGCTGTTTTTT.

This clone was observed once. The gene calls are TRBV5-4 and TRBJ2-3; TRBD1 aligns across 7 bases. The CDR3 is 16 amino acids. Per the germline V gene, CDR1 is SGHNT and CDR2 is YYREEE (reference sequence). The V gene end was trimmed by 0 bases and the J gene end by 5 bases; junction bases not matched to a gene: 9. The CDR3 loop reads CASSLDGTAAGDTQYF. CDR3 coding DNA: TGTGCCAGCAGCTTGGACGGGACAGCGGCGGGAGATACGCAGTATTTT. The full variable domain, in which reference TRBV5-4 and TRBJ2-3 provide the parts outside the CDR3, is ETGVTQSPTHLIKTRGQQVTLRCSSQSGHNTVSWYQQALGQGPQFIFQYYREEENGRGNFPPRFSGLQFPNYSSELNVNALELDDSALYLCASSLDGTAAGDTQYFGPGTRLTVL.

This chain joins TRBV5-1 and TRBJ2-2; perhaps TRBD1 as D (6 bases). The germline CDR1 and CDR2 sequences are SGHRS and YFSETQ. This CDR3 region has 15 residues. V was pared by 1 base and J by 0 bases, with 7 bases between. CDR3 nucleotides: TGCGCCAGCAGCTTGACAGGGTCGAACACCGGGGAGCTGTTTTTT. Amino acids: CASSLTGSNTGELFF.

The chain combines TRBV27 with TRBJ1-2; TRBD1 is a possible D gene (6 bases). The CDR3 has 19 residues. The V gene's germline CDR1 is MNHEY and CDR2 SMNVEV (reference sequence). Trimming stripped 3 bases from V and 1 base from J, with 24 bases between. CDR3 sequence reads: CASSFRRGGSGAHNYGYTF. Here the CDR3 DNA reads TGTGCCAGCAGTTTTCGGCGGGGGGGGTCAGGGGCGCATAACTATGGCTACACCTTC.

The chain uses TRBV2 and TRBJ1-2; D is unclear. V lost 4 bases to trimming and J lost 7 bases, with 7 bases between them. Germline lookup yields CDR1 SNHLY and CDR2 FYNNEI. The CDR3 runs to 11 residues. This CDR3 is CASSGRGGYTF. Here the CDR3 DNA reads TGTGCCAGCAGTGGCAGAGGTGGCTACACCTTC.

The V call is TRBV18, the J call TRBJ2-7; unclear D gene. Germline CDR1 and CDR2: KGHSH and LQKENI. V gave up 4 bases and J gave up 5 bases, with 12 bases separating them. This CDR3 region has 13 residues. The CDR3 region has the DNA TGTGCCAGCTCACGTTTTCTAGGCGACGAGCAGTACTTC. Encoded protein: CASSRFLGDEQYF.

The chain recombines TRBV5-1 with TRBJ2-1, with 9 bases aligning to TRBD2. V trimming: 4 bases; J trimming: 7 bases; junction bases outside the gene matches: 9. The CDR3 totals 15 residues. CDR1 is SGHRS and CDR2 is YFSETQ in the germline V gene. The CDR3 nucleotides are TGCGCCAGCAGCGTGGTAGCGGGAGATAATAATGAGCAGTTCTTC. Protein product: CASSVVAGDNNEQFF.

The V gene is TRBV29-1, the J gene TRBJ1-1; D unclear. Deletions cut 5 bases from V and 1 base from J, with 5 bases between. The CDR3 runs 11 residues. Germline V gene sequence: CDR1 SQVTM, CDR2 ANQGSEA. CDR3 amino acids: CSVSKNTEAFF. Written as DNA, the CDR3 is TGCAGCGTTTCTAAGAACACTGAAGCTTTCTTT.

The V call is TRBV19, the J call TRBJ1-5; the match to TRBD1 covers 7 bases. J gave up 4 bases and V 7 bases, and 7 bases lay outside the gene matches. Germline CDR1 reads LNHDA; CDR2 reads SQIVND (reference sequence). The CDR3 loop spans 14 amino acids. CDR3 amino acids: CASTTLGQNQPQHF. CDR3 in DNA: TGTGCCAGTACCACTCTGGGACAGAATCAGCCCCAGCATTTT.

A few counts support this clone. The chain uses TRBV5-8 and TRBJ2-3; 10 nucleotides agree with TRBD2. CDR3 length: 17 residues. Unmatched junction bases numbered 10, after V lost 4 bases and J lost 2 bases. CDR1 SGHTS and CDR2 YDEGEE come from the germline V gene. CDR3 coding DNA: TGTGCCAGCAGCCAAGTGTTGACTAGCGGGTCCACAGATACGCAGTATTTT. It specifies CASSQVLTSGSTDTQYF.

This chain joins TRBV6-1 and TRBJ1-1; 10 positions agree with TRBD1. CDR1 MNHNS and CDR2 SASEGT come from the germline V gene. J gave up 3 bases and V 4 bases, and 8 bases lay outside the gene matches. The CDR3 consists of 16 residues. The DNA for the CDR3 is TGTGCCAGCAGTGGAGACAGGGGGCGTCCCCACACTGAAGCTTTCTTT. Amino acid sequence: CASSGDRGRPHTEAFF.

The rearrangement joins TRBV5-1 to TRBJ2-1; 7 bases line up with TRBD1. The ends lost 4 bases at V and 4 bases at J; junction bases unmatched: 26. The CDR3 is 21 residues long. Germline V gene data show CDR1 as SGHRS and CDR2 as YFSETQ. CDR3 region: CASSLPNSTGIMLSFYNEQFF. The CDR3, as DNA: TGCGCCAGCAGCCTTCCCAATTCGACAGGGATCATGTTATCCTTTTACAATGAGCAGTTCTTC.